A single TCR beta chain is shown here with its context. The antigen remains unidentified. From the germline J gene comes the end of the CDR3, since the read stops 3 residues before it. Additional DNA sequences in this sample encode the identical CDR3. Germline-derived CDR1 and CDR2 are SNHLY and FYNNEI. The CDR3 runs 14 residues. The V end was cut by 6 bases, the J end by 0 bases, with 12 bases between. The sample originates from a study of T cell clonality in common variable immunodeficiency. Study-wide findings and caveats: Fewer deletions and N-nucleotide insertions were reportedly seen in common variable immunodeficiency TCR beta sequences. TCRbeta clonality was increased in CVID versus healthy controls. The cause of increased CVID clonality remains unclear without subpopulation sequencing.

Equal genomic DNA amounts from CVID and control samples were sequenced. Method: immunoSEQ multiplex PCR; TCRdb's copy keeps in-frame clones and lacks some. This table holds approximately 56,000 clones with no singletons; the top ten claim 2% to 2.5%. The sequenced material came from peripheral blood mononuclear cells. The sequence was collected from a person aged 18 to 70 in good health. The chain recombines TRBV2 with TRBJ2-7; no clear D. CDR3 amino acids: CASRKAQVSYEQYF. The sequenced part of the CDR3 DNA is TGTGCCAGCAGAAAAGCCCAGGTCTCCTACGAG. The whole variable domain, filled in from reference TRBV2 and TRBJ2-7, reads EPEVTQTPSHQVTQMGQEVILRCVPISNHLYFYWYRQILGQKVEFLVSFYNNEISEKSEIFDDQFSVERPDGSNFTLKIRSTKLEDSAMYFCASRKAQVSYEQYFGPGTRLTVT.